Listed below are T cell receptor beta chains from one sample, sequenced in a study of human T cells and chemical hapten exposure. TCRdb fed the RACE reads into MiXCR, producing one record per CDR3 protein. The table records 80,000 to 100,000 distinct CDR3 sequences, 25% to 30% of them present only once. Source: whole blood, taken in connection with sensitization to the hapten diphenylcyclopropenone (DPC). The origin of the receptors is a man aged 40-50 years with alopecia areata. Some clones in this sample may be carry-over from other donors' samples. Both conserved end residues are part of each CDR3. D genes are given only for firm matches. Clone size is given for some rows only: seen once, a few or many times, or a class if the clone is expanded.

TRBD2	few	TRBV6-5	TRBJ2-2	CASSSRLAGNTGELFF	TGTGCCAGCAGCAGTCGACTAGCGGGGAACACCGGGGAGCTGTTTTTT
NA	NA	TRBV28	TRBJ2-7	CASRLGRRPVGARYEQYF	TGTGCCAGCAGATTGGGCCGCCGGCCAGTCGGCGCTCGTTACGAGCAGTACTTC
NA	NA	TRBV7-9	TRBJ1-1	CASSSTLRSDEAFF	TGTGCCAGCAGCTCGACTCTGCGGTCAGACGAGGCTTTCTTT
TRBD2	few	TRBV9	TRBJ2-5	CASSVGASGETQYF	TGTGCCAGCAGCGTAGGGGCTAGCGGCGAGACCCAGTACTTC
TRBD2	few	TRBV7-2	TRBJ2-3	CASSRARASGSTDTQYF	TGTGCCAGCAGCCGAGCCAGGGCTAGCGGAAGCACAGATACGCAGTATTTT
TRBD2	NA	TRBV6-2/TRBV6-3	TRBJ2-5	CASSSHRGTLAGGEETQYF	TGTGCCAGCAGTTCCCACAGGGGAACCCTAGCGGGAGGCGAAGAGACCCAGTACTTC
NA	NA	TRBV3-1	TRBJ2-3	CASSQEGWTDTQYF	TGTGCCAGCAGCCAGGAGGGGTGGACAGATACGCAGTATTTT
NA	NA	TRBV20-1	TRBJ2-6	CSAGTRTGANVLTF	TGCAGTGCTGGGACAAGAACTGGGGCCAACGTCCTGACTTTC
NA	NA	TRBV18	TRBJ2-5	CASSPRHQQETQYF	TGTGCCAGCTCACCAAGGCACCAGCAAGAGACCCAGTACTTC
TRBD2	NA	TRBV15	TRBJ2-7	CATSRDLAGGGEQYF	TGTGCCACCAGCAGAGATCTAGCGGGAGGAGGGGAGCAGTACTTC
TRBD2	NA	TRBV2	TRBJ2-1	CASSEVVAGTSYNEQFF	TGTGCCAGCAGTGAGGTGGTAGCGGGGACCTCCTACAATGAGCAGTTCTTC
TRBD2	NA	TRBV20-1	TRBJ2-1	CSADRLAGYEQFF	TGCAGTGCTGATCGACTAGCGGGGTATGAGCAGTTCTTC
TRBD2	NA	TRBV10-3	TRBJ2-7	CAISEPGLAPPSSYEQYF	TGTGCCATCAGTGAACCGGGACTAGCGCCTCCGAGTTCCTACGAGCAGTACTTC
TRBD2	NA	TRBV24-1	TRBJ2-3	CATSEPDRAGADTQYF	TGTGCCACCAGTGAACCCGACCGAGCGGGAGCAGATACGCAGTATTTT
TRBD2	few	TRBV20-1	TRBJ2-3	CSARGLAGGAPDTQYF	TGCAGTGCTAGAGGGCTAGCGGGAGGGGCCCCAGATACGCAGTATTTT
NA	NA	TRBV27	TRBJ1-1	CASSLSRDMNTEAFF	TGTGCCAGCAGTTTATCCAGGGACATGAACACTGAAGCTTTCTTT
NA	NA	TRBV28	TRBJ2-3	CASSHTGQWGTDTQYF	TGTGCCAGCAGTCATACAGGGCAGTGGGGCACAGATACGCAGTATTTT
NA	many	TRBV6-2/TRBV6-3	TRBJ2-3	CASSYSFRERGTDTQYF	TGTGCCAGCAGTTACTCGTTCCGGGAGAGGGGCACAGATACGCAGTATTTT
TRBD1	few	TRBV11-2	TRBJ2-2	CASSPGDRPNTGELFF	TGTGCCAGCAGCCCGGGGGACAGGCCGAACACCGGGGAGCTGTTTTTT
NA	NA	TRBV2	TRBJ2-7	CASSTGPPSYEQYF	TGTGCCAGCAGTACTGGGCCACCTTCGTACGAGCAGTACTTC
NA	few	TRBV20-1	TRBJ2-1	CSARGDGGDEQFF	TGCAGTGCTAGAGGGGACGGAGGGGATGAGCAGTTCTTC
NA	NA	TRBV7-9	TRBJ2-7	CASSLDGSPSYEQYF	TGTGCCAGCAGCTTAGATGGGTCCCCCTCCTACGAGCAGTACTTC
TRBD2	NA	TRBV20-1	TRBJ2-2	CSGLAGSYGELFF	TGCAGTGGTCTAGCGGGAAGTTACGGGGAGCTGTTTTTT
NA	NA	TRBV27	TRBJ2-1	CASSLRDNEQFF	TGTGCCAGCAGTTTAAGAGACAATGAGCAGTTCTTC
NA	NA	TRBV5-1	TRBJ2-3	CASSLVSSTDTQYF	TGCGCCAGCAGCTTGGTTAGCAGCACAGATACGCAGTATTTT
TRBD2	few	TRBV5-1	TRBJ2-1	CASSLPGLAGGRNEQFF	TGCGCCAGCAGCTTACCGGGACTAGCGGGAGGGCGGAATGAGCAGTTCTTC
NA	few	TRBV29-1	TRBJ2-7	CSVAPGDSYEQYF	TGCAGCGTTGCTCCAGGGGACTCCTACGAGCAGTACTTC
NA	NA	TRBV29-1	TRBJ2-5	CSVEDRGTKETQYF	TGCAGCGTTGAAGATCGAGGAACAAAAGAGACCCAGTACTTC
NA	NA	TRBV7-3	TRBJ1-6	CASSLLRYNSPLHF	TGTGCCAGCAGCTTATTACGCTATAATTCACCCCTCCACTTT
NA	NA	TRBV5-1	TRBJ2-4	CASSLEAGKNIQYF	TGCGCCAGCAGCTTGGAGGCAGGAAAAAACATTCAGTACTTC
NA	NA	TRBV5-1	TRBJ2-3	CASKRMIGDTQYF	TGCGCCAGCAAAAGAATGATAGGAGATACGCAGTATTTT
NA	NA	TRBV28	TRBJ2-7	CASSSLAGTNYEQYF	TGTGCCAGCAGTTCCCTTGCGGGAACCAACTACGAGCAGTACTTC
NA	NA	TRBV28	TRBJ2-7	CASSLTPGSRAYEQYF	TGTGCCAGCAGTCTGACTCCAGGGAGTCGGGCCTACGAGCAGTACTTC
TRBD1	NA	TRBV12-3/TRBV12-4	TRBJ1-1	CASSNTGGWNTEAFF	TGTGCCAGCAGTAATACAGGGGGCTGGAACACTGAAGCTTTCTTT
NA	few	TRBV18	TRBJ2-5	CASSKADWQETQYF	TGTGCCAGCTCAAAGGCCGACTGGCAAGAGACCCAGTACTTC
TRBD1	NA	TRBV6-5	TRBJ2-5	CASRTLGQLMSQYF	TGTGCCAGCAGGACCTTGGGACAGCTAATGTCCCAGTACTTC
TRBD2	few	TRBV11-2	TRBJ2-1	CASSLVDLGLAGPNEQFF	TGTGCCAGCAGCTTAGTAGACCTTGGACTAGCGGGACCAAATGAGCAGTTCTTC
NA	few	TRBV7-9	TRBJ1-2	CASSLSQASVEGYTF	TGTGCCAGCAGCTTATCGCAGGCGTCAGTGGAGGGCTACACCTTC
NA	NA	TRBV7-2	TRBJ1-4	CASSLGPDEKLFF	TGTGCCAGCAGCTTAGGACCCGATGAAAAACTGTTTTTT
NA	NA	TRBV5-1	TRBJ2-5	CASSLSGQETQYF	TGCGCCAGCAGCTTAAGCGGCCAAGAGACCCAGTACTTC
NA	few	TRBV12-3/TRBV12-4	TRBJ2-2	CATKEGGVIPGELFF	TGTGCCACCAAAGAGGGCGGGGTCATCCCCGGGGAGCTGTTTTTT
NA	few	TRBV7-3	TRBJ1-5	CASSLQEGQPQHF	TGTGCCAGCAGCTTACAGGAAGGACAGCCCCAGCATTTT
NA	NA	TRBV19	TRBJ2-6	CASSYVGSGANVLTF	TGTGCCAGTAGTTACGTAGGCTCTGGGGCCAACGTCCTGACTTTC
NA	NA	TRBV27	TRBJ2-5	CASSMLGTQYF	TGTGCCAGCTCTATGCTGGGGACCCAGTACTTC
NA	NA	TRBV7-9	TRBJ2-5	CASTSGQVQETQYF	TGTGCCAGCACGTCAGGGCAGGTCCAAGAGACCCAGTACTTC
NA	NA	TRBV27	TRBJ2-7	CASSLGWNYEQYF	TGTGCCAGCAGTTTAGGTTGGAACTACGAGCAGTACTTC
TRBD1	NA	TRBV30	TRBJ1-3	CAWTGTGENTIYF	TGTGCCTGGACTGGGACAGGGGAAAACACCATATATTTT
TRBD2	many	TRBV5-1	TRBJ2-5	CASSAGDPKETQYF	TGCGCCAGCAGCGCGGGGGACCCAAAAGAGACCCAGTACTTC
TRBD1	few	TRBV18	TRBJ1-2	CASSLTATGEYGYTF	TGTGCCAGCTCACTCACTGCTACAGGGGAATATGGCTACACCTTC
TRBD2	few	TRBV7-2	TRBJ2-5	CASSLALAGRSETQYF	TGTGCCAGCAGCTTAGCGCTAGCGGGACGGTCTGAGACCCAGTACTTC
NA	NA	TRBV5-1	TRBJ2-6	CASSLKSGANVLTF	TGCGCCAGCAGCTTAAAGTCTGGGGCCAACGTCCTGACTTTC
NA	NA	TRBV20-1	TRBJ1-1	CSARSGGGTEAFF	TGCAGTGCTAGAAGCGGAGGAGGGACTGAAGCTTTCTTT
NA	NA	TRBV3-1	TRBJ2-7	CASSPTRAGYEQYF	TGTGCCAGCAGCCCCACCAGGGCAGGGTACGAGCAGTACTTC